This section outlines one TCR beta chain sequence together with its context. There is no known antigen for this receptor. No clone much larger than this one lies a single base away; base qualities are absent. The CDR3 numbers 12 residues from cysteine through phenylalanine. The kept DNA is CDR3 alone, 36 bases in frame from the first base. CDR1 and CDR2 are drawn from the germline V gene (reference sequence): SEHNR, FQNEAQ. Library preparation employed the immunoSEQ multiplex PCR assay. For the multiplex PCR, a mixture combining 60 forward primers for TCR Vbeta segments and 13 reverse primers for TCR Jbeta segments was used. The CDR3 region of rearranged TCR beta genes was amplified from genomic DNA with a multiplex PCR assay. Amplified TCR beta libraries were sequenced as 87-base-pair reads on the Illumina HiSeq System. As for how the authors treated the data: A later analysis counted approximately 84 million unique TCR beta chains across the 650 to 800 repertoires, and some 11 million of these chains were shared by at least two donors. A nearest-neighbor algorithm error-corrected the raw reads and collapsed the reads into unique sequences, merging closely related sequences to remove PCR and sequencing errors. CDR3 sequences were aligned to IMGT reference sequences to assign V, D and J gene segments. For a sequence to be retained, a match of at least six nucleotides to both a V gene segment and a J gene segment was required. Rearrangements were called productive when the CDR3 lacked stop codons and stayed in frame with V and J; all others were non-productive. Following IMGT convention, CDR3 was defined as the stretch from the second conserved V-encoded cysteine to the conserved J-encoded phenylalanine. In an earlier analysis of roughly 580 of the donors, sequences lacking an unambiguous match to a single V gene segment were excluded. In an earlier analysis of several hundred of the donors, V segments were called functional above 56.7% productive rearrangements and were called segregating when the between-donor standard deviation exceeded 5%. A statistical classification framework was built for diagnosing cytomegalovirus status from the catalog of TCR beta chain sequences. In a later analysis, TCR nucleotide sequences were compared against IMGT/GENE-DB human TR gene sequences so that V and J genes could be assigned. Using the TCRdist pipeline, a later analysis assigned CDR3 sequences along with most-parsimonious VDJ recombination scenarios. A later analysis defined each TCR beta chain by its CDR3 amino acid sequence plus V-gene family, and excluded reads lacking a unique V-gene family. As a way to deal with suspected cross-contamination and a sequencing artifact, a later analysis dropped 450 to 700 nucleotide sequences that were highly shared and had low generation probability. In a later analysis, a clonal expansion index for each public chain was calculated from normalized within-repertoire ranks of inferred template counts. Generation probabilities in a later analysis came from a VDJ recombination model fitted to out-of-frame rearrangements, and those results were checked against IGoR. Hypergeometric tests were used in a later analysis to score TCR-TCR, TCR-HLA and TCR-CMV co-occurrence, with a repertoire-size bias correction applied to the TCR pairs. To estimate false discovery rates, a later analysis permuted the HLA or CMV assignments 20 times. In a later analysis, co-occurring TCRs were grouped using DBSCAN, with TCRdist sequence similarity added in when clustering inside HLA-allele-positive subsets. Repertoires with fewer than 30,000 or more than 120,000 public chains, plus five repertoires with anomalous nucleotide sharing, were excluded from co-occurrence clustering. In its TCRdb copy, this immuneACCESS table keeps in-frame sequences only and misses some clones. Where compared with another copy, unresolved V genes explain less than half of these, and the others have no known cause. V and J calls and clone size are as listed in that table; D and trimming were resolved from the DNA. The sample data list roughly 80,000 clones, and roughly two thirds of these were observed just once. The biggest ten clones account for 6.5% to 7.5% of the sample.

The cohort comprised some 680 healthy bone marrow donors. At the time of sampling, all cohort members were nominally healthy, though unrecorded immune exposures were likely present. The donor was CMV seropositive and belonged to the group of 250 to 300 seropositive cohort members. A peripheral blood sample was collected from each donor, and TCR beta sequencing was performed on peripheral blood mononuclear cells. The Qiagen DNeasy Blood Extraction Kit was used to extract genomic DNA from the blood cell samples. The entry originates in a study of cytomegalovirus exposure and HLA in healthy donors (dated by TCRdb to the late 2010s). About the full investigation: According to an earlier analysis of a few hundred of the donors, about 179 million T cells yielded over 90 million unique TCR beta sequences and 276 Gb of sequence data. An early release that covered roughly 600 HLA-typed donors contained approximately 300 gigabases of sequencing data and tens of millions of unique TCR sequences. Of the approximately 400 genotyped donors, around 81% fell in the genetic ancestry cluster associated with self-reported Caucasian donors. The aim of the study was to test whether cataloging public T cell receptors could identify signatures of past pathogen exposure. The study profiled the T cell repertoires of approximately 700 subjects by immunosequencing and related them to cytomegalovirus serostatus. In addition to the first cohort of 650 to 750 subjects, a separate validation cohort of about 120 different subjects was used. The study combined high-throughput TCR immunosequencing, statistical association of individual TCRs with disease status, and machine learning to predict cytomegalovirus infection status. A later analysis re-examined previously published TCR beta repertoires from about 670 donors and added high-resolution HLA genotyping to investigate patterns of TCR occurrence. In the later analysis, no new phenotypic data were used to find candidate immune exposures; instead, reliance was placed on TCR beta sequences and their occurrence across donors. To decide whether each TCR beta V gene segment behaved as functional or pseudogenic, an earlier analysis of approximately 590 of the donors relied on high-throughput TCR beta sequencing. Donor age, sex, ethnicity and CMV serostatus were compiled together with the repertoire data. A later genetic analysis took genome-wide SNP genotypes for about 55% of the 666 donors and used that subset as a discovery cohort. All discovery cohort repertoires had been generated on a single sequencing platform. HLA typing included class I and class II loci at four-digit resolution. The number of donors typed differed by locus, with about 629-640 for A, B, C, DRB1 and DQB1, 522 for DQA1, 606 for DPA1, and around 450 for DPB1. Because of strong linkage in the cohort, roughly 5 DR-DQ haplotypes were treated as single units for association and clustering. Among almost 400 genotyped donors of the cohort, an average of approximately 230,000 unique TCR beta nucleotide sequences were sequenced per donor, roughly 20% of them non-productive. Study-level results and caveats: Only TCR beta chains were sequenced in this cohort, and the absence of alpha or paired-chain data limited detectable features. The presence/absence analyses assumed that sequencing depth was roughly uniform across donors, and that assumption may not be true. According to a later genetic analysis, donors in an Asian-associated ancestry cluster had fewer N-insertions in productive TCRs than the approximately 690-donor mean. The 87-base-pair reads could not distinguish some IMGT-functional V segments, including TRBV6-2 and TRBV6-3, so those segments were excluded. A further reported finding was that TCR beta sequences accurately predicted the HLA-A and HLA-B alleles for most subjects in the first cohort. Most TCR sequences were seen in very few donors, while some public TCRs were found in many individuals. The classifier was reported to diagnose cytomegalovirus status with high specificity and sensitivity in both the original and validation cohorts. Correlated functional status among segregating V segments might reflect linkage disequilibrium, but an unknown experimental factor could not be ruled out. In a later genetic analysis, a missense DCLRE1C variant was associated with V-gene and J-gene trimming of TCR beta chains, and the association was replicated in an independent cohort. According to a later analysis, parvovirus B19, influenza, CMV and Epstein-Barr virus appeared linked to several top co-occurrence clusters. Broadly in line with IMGT annotations, most TCR beta V segments showed up in productive rearrangements about 87% or about 30% of the time in an earlier analysis of several hundred of the donors. Strong co-occurrence of HLA alleles, especially DR and DQ, made assigning TCR associations to individual alleles difficult. It was suggested by the authors that the approach could potentially be generalized to other disease states and immunological phenotypes. In vitro tests confirmed that a few of the cytomegalovirus-associated TCR beta chains recognize cytomegalovirus antigens. A cluster of highly shared sequence variants was judged likely to represent a technical artifact of the sequencing pipeline. The study gave a list of roughly 150 TCR beta chains associated with cytomegalovirus. A later analysis found that HLA-associated TCR beta chains were more clonally expanded and had lower generation probabilities than equally common non-associated chains. Most CMV-associated TCR beta chains appeared to be HLA-restricted in a later analysis, and the HLA associations seemed to be driven largely by CMV exposure. HLA typing was unavailable for some donors at each locus, so association tests used only the typed subset. In a later analysis, 15,000 to 20,000 TCR beta sequences were associated with specific HLA alleles at a false discovery rate of 0.05. Over 15 rarely observed V segments, including chromosome 9 orphons, were excluded from the earlier analysis of about 610 of the donors because counts were too low. The only immune exposure information available for the cohort was CMV serostatus. In a later analysis, the rate of TCR association differed among HLA loci, with DRB1 alleles having the most associated TCRs and HLA-C alleles having the fewest.

Recombination connected TRBV7-9 to TRBJ2-5; there is no confident call for the D gene. The DNA matches TRBJ2-7 better at its end, which makes the J call doubtful. This clonotype was sampled from a woman aged 45-65 years in good health and CMV-seropositive. The sequenced sample consisted of PBMCs. The nucleotide sequence is TGTGCCAGCAGCTTAGCCAACTACGAGCAGTACTTC. It translates to CASSLANYEQYF.